This passage covers 12 T cell receptor beta chains from one sample sequenced in a study of OX40 agonist ivuxolimab in advanced cancers. Here immunoSEQ multiplex PCR was the method, and the copy in TCRdb shows in-frame clones only, minus some. This sample carries about 76,000 clones, almost 85% of them seen once, and the ten largest clones take about 0.6%. Material: CD4+ or CD8+ T cells sorted from blood, obtained in a trial of the OX40 agonist ivuxolimab. All receptors derive from an adult with an advanced solid tumor such as melanoma, head and neck, liver or kidney cancer.

V gene TRBV2 combines with J gene TRBJ1-1; TRBD1 matches at 8 bases. Germline V gene lookup returns CDR1 SNHLY and CDR2 FYNNEI. Trimming at V came to 6 bases and at J to 1 base, leaving 4 bases not matched to a gene. The CDR3 extends over 14 amino acids. The CDR3 coding sequence is TGTGCCAGCAGATCACAGGGGGGGAACACTGAAGCTTTCTTT. It yields the protein CASRSQGGNTEAFF.

The genes are TRBV7-3 and TRBJ1-1; D is unclear. Germline V lookup: CDR1 SGHTA, CDR2 FQGTGA. This CDR3 contains 14 residues. V was clipped by 5 bases and J by 1 base, with 11 bases between them. The DNA for the CDR3 is TGTGCCAGCAGCCCCTCAGAAGGGAACACTGAAGCTTTCTTT. Encoded protein: CASSPSEGNTEAFF.

This clone turned up a few times. This chain uses TRBV5-4 with TRBJ2-5; 10 nucleotides align to TRBD2. J was trimmed by 1 base and V by 4 bases; bases with no gene match: 7. Germline V lookup: CDR1 SGHNT, CDR2 YYREEE (reference sequence). This CDR3 comprises 16 residues. The CDR3 here is CASSAGSGGRQETQYF. CDR3 coding DNA: TGTGCCAGCAGCGCCGGTAGCGGGGGGCGCCAAGAGACCCAGTACTTC.

This clone was found once. The chain recombines TRBV5-4 with TRBJ2-5, with 9 bases aligning to TRBD1. The J segment lost 3 bases and the V segment lost 3 bases, leaving 3 bases of the junction unmatched. Germline-derived CDR1 and CDR2 are SGHNT and YYREEE (reference sequence). The CDR3 totals 14 residues. CDR3 sequence: CASSSRQGEETQYF. The CDR3 DNA reads TGTGCCAGCAGCTCCCGACAGGGGGAAGAGACCCAGTACTTC.

This clone was picked up one time. V usage is TRBV5-1 and J usage is TRBJ2-3; D gene ambiguous. The CDR3 loop spans 16 amino acids. The germline CDR1 and CDR2 sequences are SGHRS and YFSETQ. The V end lost 1 base, the J end lost 2 bases, and 14 bases lay between the germline ends. In DNA form, the CDR3 reads TGCGCCAGCAGCTTGAGGTCGGCGGACCCCACAGATACGCAGTATTTT. Its translation: CASSLRSADPTDTQYF.

The V and J genes are TRBV18 and TRBJ1-1; 7 nucleotides line up with TRBD1. V dropped 2 bases and J dropped 5; count of bases not matched to a gene: 8. The germline V gene has CDR1 KGHSH and CDR2 LQKENI. The CDR3 runs to 15 residues. DNA of the CDR3: TGTGCCAGCTCACCAGGGGTACAGGGGCGTACTGAAGCTTTCTTT. It translates to CASSPGVQGRTEAFF. Full variable domain (remainder filled in from reference TRBV18 and TRBJ1-1): NAGVMQNPRHLVRRRGQEARLRCSPMKGHSHVYWYRQLPEEGLKFMVYLQKENIIDESGMPKERFSAEFPKEGPSILRIQQVVRGDSAAYFCASSPGVQGRTEAFFGQGTRLTVV.

This clone has only a few counts. The chain has TRBV7-2 and TRBJ2-7, with D hard to call. The ends were cut back, 1 base at V and 7 bases at J, with 11 bases in the middle. The CDR3 has 13 residues. Germline CDR1 SGHTA, CDR2 FQGNSA. CDR3 DNA: TGTGCCAGCAGCTTAGACCCTGCCCGGGAGCAGTACTTC. Its protein is CASSLDPAREQYF.

The chain carries TRBV4-3 and TRBJ1-5; unclear D gene. CDR1 and CDR2 from the germline V gene are LGHNA and YSLEER. V shed 2 bases and J shed 4 bases, with 12 bases lying between them. The CDR3 sequence is 15 residues long. This CDR3 reads CASSQFWSRNQPQHF. CDR3 in DNA: TGCGCCAGCAGCCAATTCTGGTCCAGAAATCAGCCCCAGCATTTT.

V usage is TRBV5-1 and J usage is TRBJ2-1; weak D call: TRBD1 (6 bases). V dropped 6 bases and J dropped 3 bases, with 13 bases sitting between them. The CDR3 covers 14 residues. Per the germline V gene, CDR1 is SGHRS and CDR2 is YFSETQ. CDR3 bases: TGCGCCAGCAACCTGGGGGCCGGCTACAATGAGCAGTTCTTC. Amino acids: CASNLGAGYNEQFF.

The chain is built from TRBV2 and TRBJ2-5, with D perhaps TRBD1 (5 bases). Germline V gene sequence: CDR1 SNHLY, CDR2 FYNNEI. The CDR3 spans 14 residues. The ends were cut back, 6 bases at V and 5 bases at J, with 16 bases in the middle. The CDR3 DNA reads TGTGCCAGCAGCGATGACAGTTCGTACGAGACCCAGTACTTC. It codes for CASSDDSSYETQYF. Full variable domain (missing parts from reference TRBV2 and TRBJ2-5): EPEVTQTPSHQVTQMGQEVILRCVPISNHLYFYWYRQILGQKVEFLVSFYNNEISEKSEIFDDQFSVERPDGSNFTLKIRSTKLEDSAMYFCASSDDSSYETQYFGPGTRLLVL.

The V call is TRBV7-2, the J call TRBJ1-1; possibly TRBD1 for D (6 bases). Germline CDR1 SGHTA, CDR2 FQGNSA. The CDR3 runs 15 residues. The V and J ends lost 5 bases and 4 bases respectively, with 17 bases between them. CDR3 in DNA: TGTGCCAGCAGCCCCCAGAGGGGGGGTGTCACTGAAGCTTTCTTT. Protein: CASSPQRGGVTEAFF.

Only one count was recorded for this clone. Other DNA sequences in this sample translate to the same CDR3. J is TRBJ1-1 and V is TRBV5-1, with TRBD1 matching over 7 bases. This CDR3 has 14 amino acids. V was pared by 3 bases and J by 4 bases, with 6 bases of the junction left unmatched. Germline V gene lookup returns CDR1 SGHRS and CDR2 YFSETQ. CDR3 DNA: TGCGCCAGCAGCTGGGGACCAGGGGGCACTGAAGCTTTCTTT. Amino acids: CASSWGPGGTEAFF.